One TCR beta chain is described in this entry. The antigen is not known. The lymph nodes were axillary draining lymph nodes from breast cancer patients. TCRdb reprocessed the multiplex PCR reads via MiXCR and lists one record per CDR3 protein. This sample carries some 85,000 distinct CDR3 sequences, around 29% of them seen once, and the ten largest clones take 8.1%. These data are taken from a study of breast tumors, draining lymph nodes, adjacent tissues. The study's findings and limits: Tumor and nontumor repertoires were significantly more similar in luminal-like than in basal-like breast cancer. Tumor T cell lymph node origin was a supported hypothesis, not proven. Tumor repertoires ranked between lymph nodes and nontumor tissue in diversity, with V and J gene preferences.

The CDR3 is 14 amino acids. V lost 3 bases to trimming and J lost 6 bases; unmatched junction nucleotides: 3. CDR1 is SGHTA, CDR2 FQGNSA, per germline. Sequencing was carried out using axillary lymph node tissue. The chain couples TRBV7-2 to TRBJ2-1; 9 bases fit TRBD2. The sequence was collected from a female donor with breast cancer. Some clones in this sample may be carry-over from other donors' samples. CDR3 in DNA: TGTGCCAGCAGCTTGGCTAGCGGGACCAATGAGCAGTTCTTC. Translation: CASSLASGTNEQFF.